Each of the 9 T cell receptor beta chains below was sequenced from the same sample in a study of blood T cell repertoires in COVID-19. Sequencing used immunoSEQ multiplex PCR; TCRdb keeps in-frame clones, though not all of them. Among 140,000 to 150,000 clones listed, about 89% were seen once. The sequenced sample consisted of PBMCs or T cells enriched from blood (not recorded which). The source of these receptors is a man in his fifties or sixties who had recovered from COVID-19.

The chain has TRBV19 and TRBJ1-1; D is possibly TRBD1 (6 bases). The CDR3 has 15 amino acids. The germline CDR1 and CDR2 sequences are LNHDA and SQIVND (reference sequence). V gave up 4 bases and J gave up 0 bases, with 12 bases separating them. The CDR3 region is CASSRFPGVNTEAFF. DNA of the CDR3: TGTGCCAGTAGTAGGTTTCCAGGGGTGAACACTGAAGCTTTCTTT. The full variable domain, rest sourced from reference TRBV19 and TRBJ1-1, is DGGITQSPKYLFRKEGQNVTLSCEQNLNHDAMYWYRQDPGQGLRLIYYSQIVNDFQKGDIAEGYSVSREKKESFPLTVTSAQKNPTAFYLCASSRFPGVNTEAFFGQGTRLTVV.

J is TRBJ1-3 and V is TRBV6-1; D is perhaps TRBD1 (6 bases). Germline CDR1 reads MNHNS; CDR2 reads SASEGT. V lost 1 base and J lost 2, with 9 bases in between. This CDR3 is 15 amino acids long. CDR3 coding DNA: TGTGCCAGCAGTGAAGGCAGGGGCGCTGGAAACACCATATATTTT. Translation: CASSEGRGAGNTIYF.

The chain couples TRBV5-3 to TRBJ1-2, with D unresolved. TRBV5-3 is an open reading frame, and its role is uncertain. V lost 4 bases and J 5 bases, leaving 18 bases between the germline ends. The CDR3 is 15 amino acids. DNA for the CDR3: TGTGCCAGAAGCGGGTCCCAGAGCAGGACTTATGGCTACACCTTC. It translates to CARSGSQSRTYGYTF.

The V and J genes are TRBV28 and TRBJ2-3, with 10 positions matching TRBD2. The CDR3 runs to 16 residues. Per germline, CDR1 MDHEN and CDR2 SYDVKM. V gave up 1 base and J gave up 4 bases; unmatched junction bases: 5. CDR3 loop: CASSLSSGRLADTQYF. CDR3 DNA sequence: TGTGCCAGCAGTTTATCTAGCGGGAGATTGGCAGATACGCAGTATTTT. The whole variable domain, remainder taken from reference TRBV28 and TRBJ2-3, is DVKVTQSSRYLVKRTGEKVFLECVQDMDHENMFWYRQDPGLGLRLIYFSYDVKMKEKGDIPEGYSVSREKKERFSLILESASTNQTSMYLCASSLSSGRLADTQYFGPGTRLTVL.

J is TRBJ2-5 and V is TRBV5-5; 7 nucleotides agree with TRBD2. The CDR3 has 14 amino acids. Trimming at V came to 4 bases and at J to 4 bases, leaving 7 bases not matched to a gene. Germline CDR1 and CDR2: SGHKS and YYEKEE (reference sequence). The CDR3 DNA follows: TGTGCCAGCAGCCTTACCGTAGCGGGAGAGACCCAGTACTTC. Protein: CASSLTVAGETQYF.

The V gene is TRBV5-1, the J gene TRBJ2-3; 13 positions match TRBD2. V dropped 1 base and J dropped 5; count of bases not matched to a gene: 1. The germline gives CDR1 SGHRS, CDR2 YFSETQ. The CDR3 loop spans 15 amino acids. CDR3 sequence reads: CASSLTSGGVDTQYF. CDR3 nucleotide sequence: TGCGCCAGCAGCTTGACTAGCGGGGGGGTAGATACGCAGTATTTT.

This clone came up once. The chain combines TRBV7-2 with TRBJ1-2; possible D gene TRBD1, 5 bases. CDR1 is SGHTA and CDR2 is FQGNSA in the germline V gene. V dropped 2 bases and J dropped 4 bases, with 5 bases sitting between them. The length of the CDR3 is 12 residues. CDR3 DNA: TGTGCCAGCAGCTTAAGGGGCTATGGCTACACCTTC. Protein: CASSLRGYGYTF.

This sequence joins TRBV7-8 and TRBJ1-5; 9 bases match TRBD1. V was clipped by 5 bases and J by 7 bases; unmatched bases: 9. CDR3 length: 15 residues. Germline V lookup: CDR1 SGHVS, CDR2 FQNEAQ. The CDR3 DNA reads TGTGCCAGCAGCCCGACAGGGGGACGCAGCCAGCCCCAGCATTTT. This sequence encodes CASSPTGGRSQPQHF. Drawing the rest from reference TRBV7-8 and TRBJ1-5, the complete variable domain is GAGVSQSPRYKVAKRGQDVALRCDPISGHVSLFWYQQALGQGPEFLTYFQNEAQLDKSGLPSDRFFAERPEGSVSTLKIQRTQQEDSAVYLCASSPTGGRSQPQHFGDGTRLSIL.

V and J are TRBV9 and TRBJ2-1; D call uncertain. The CDR3 is 15 amino acids. Trimming removed 0 bases at V and 0 bases at J, with 7 bases between. Germline CDR1 reads SGDLS; CDR2 reads YYNGEE. CDR3 DNA sequence: TGTGCCAGCAGCGTAGGCCCCAGCTCCTACAATGAGCAGTTCTTC. It encodes CASSVGPSSYNEQFF.